The T cell receptor (beta chain) described here comes from a study of cytomegalovirus exposure and HLA in healthy donors. Trimming shortened V by 4 bases and J by 2 bases, and 6 bases separated the two germline ends. The CDR3 is 13 amino acids. Germline values: CDR1 ENHRY, CDR2 SYGVKD. The primer mix had 60 Vbeta and 13 Jbeta primers. The table came from immunoSEQ multiplex PCR; TCRdb's copy has only in-frame clones and leaves some out. This table has around 150,000 clones, approximately 67% appearing once. Sequencing input: PBMCs. The chain joins TRBV10-3 to TRBJ1-3; D uncertain. The origin of this receptor is a woman aged 18-30 years in good health and CMV-seropositive. DNA for the CDR3: TGTGCCATCAGTGGGGCAACTGGAAACACCATATATTTT. This gives the protein CAISGATGNTIYF.